The 21 T cell receptor beta chains below come from one sample, sequenced in a study of blood T cell repertoires in COVID-19. Sequenced by immunoSEQ multiplex PCR; TCRdb stores in-frame clones only, minus some. This sample yields about 400,000 clones, of which roughly 89% are seen a single time; about 4.5% belongs to the top ten. The sample was peripheral blood. These receptors originate from a woman in her 30s with acute or convalescent COVID-19.

The rearrangement uses TRBV15 and TRBJ2-7, with TRBD1 identical over 9 bases. V was clipped by 1 base and J by 9 bases; unmatched bases: 13. Germline V lookup: CDR1 LNHNV, CDR2 YYDKDF (reference sequence). The CDR3 totals 16 residues. The CDR3 DNA reads as TGTGCCACCAGCAGAGGACATCCTCCGGGACAGGGTGTGCAGTACTTC. Translation gives CATSRGHPPGQGVQYF.

V is TRBV4-1 and J is TRBJ2-7; no reliable D call. The CDR3 loop spans 16 amino acids. Germline-derived CDR1 and CDR2 are MGHRA and YSYEKL. The V end lost 0 bases, the J end lost 0 bases, and 12 bases lay between the germline ends. This CDR3 reads CASSQETASYSYEQYF. The CDR3 DNA follows: TGCGCCAGCAGCCAAGAAACCGCATCCTACTCCTACGAGCAGTACTTC.

The chain is built from TRBV5-1 and TRBJ1-4; TRBD1 matches 7 bases. Germline V gene lookup returns CDR1 SGHRS and CDR2 YFSETQ. V shed 7 bases and J 7 bases; nucleotides not matched to a gene: 13. CDR3 length equals 15 residues. The CDR3 DNA is TGCGCCAGCTCCACTACAGGGGACCAGGGTGAAAAACTGTTTTTT. Translation gives CASSTTGDQGEKLFF.

The table lists this clone with a few counts. The gene calls are TRBV2 and TRBJ1-1, with 7 bases lining up with TRBD1. The CDR3 spans 14 residues. The V and J ends lost 8 bases and 5 bases, in that order; junction bases with no gene match: 11. The germline gives CDR1 SNHLY, CDR2 FYNNEI. The CDR3, as DNA: TGTGCCAGCGACAGGGCGGAGGTGATGACTGAAGCTTTCTTT. Translation: CASDRAEVMTEAFF.

The chain recombines TRBV29-1 with TRBJ2-5; TRBD1 matches at 11 bases. The germline CDR1 and CDR2 sequences are SQVTM and ANQGSEA. The CDR3 is 12 residues long. The J segment lost 5 bases and the V segment lost 4 bases, leaving 0 bases of the junction unmatched. DNA of the CDR3: TGCAGCGTTGGGACAGGGGGCGAGACCCAGTACTTC. It codes for CSVGTGGETQYF.

The CDR3 DNA sequence: TGTGCCAGCAGCTTACGGTCGAACACCGGGGAGCTGTTTTTT. Translated: CASSLRSNTGELFF. This chain joins TRBV7-2 and TRBJ2-2, with unresolved D. Trimming stripped 2 bases from V and 0 bases from J, with 4 bases between. This CDR3 is 14 amino acids long. Germline assignment: CDR1 SGHTA and CDR2 FQGNSA.

This clone was seen just once. The chain uses TRBV9 and TRBJ1-3; D is unclear. Trimming removed 0 bases from V and 1 base from J, with 11 bases in between. Per germline, CDR1 SGDLS and CDR2 YYNGEE. This CDR3 has 16 amino acids. The CDR3 is CASSVAGLSSGNTIYF. As DNA, the CDR3 is TGTGCCAGCAGCGTAGCTGGGCTAAGTTCTGGAAACACCATATATTTT.

The V and J genes are TRBV5-1 and TRBJ2-1; 9 positions match TRBD1. The CDR3 is 13 amino acids. V lost 4 bases to trimming and J lost 7 bases; unmatched junction nucleotides: 3. Germline V gives CDR1 SGHRS, CDR2 YFSETQ. The CDR3 nucleotides are TGCGCCAGCAGCCGGGACAGGGCGAATGAGCAGTTCTTC. Protein product: CASSRDRANEQFF.

The V and J genes are TRBV6-2 or TRBV6-3 and TRBJ1-1; D possibly corresponds to TRBD1 (6 bases). With 6 bases removed from V and 11 bases from J, the gap between germline ends came to 16 bases. CDR1 and CDR2 from the germline V gene are MNHEY and SVGEGT. The CDR3 is 12 residues long. The DNA for the CDR3 is TGTGCCAGCAGCTCGAGCAGGGGCCGGGCTTTCTTT. This codes for CASSSSRGRAFF.

The chain carries TRBV2 and TRBJ1-1; 8 positions agree with TRBD1. The V gene end was trimmed by 4 bases and the J gene end by 4 bases; junction bases not matched to a gene: 5. The CDR3 is made up of 14 amino acids. Germline CDR1 is SNHLY and CDR2 is FYNNEI. CDR3 loop: CASSGQGAVTEAFF. In DNA, the CDR3 is TGTGCCAGCAGTGGCCAGGGGGCGGTCACTGAAGCTTTCTTT.

The chain carries TRBV27 and TRBJ1-2; 7 bases align to TRBD1. The CDR3 sequence is 13 residues long. Trimming cost V 11 bases and J 4 bases; bases outside gene matches: 10. Germline assignment: CDR1 MNHEY and CDR2 SMNVEV (reference sequence). The chain's CDR3 is CAAGTGVSYGYTF. CDR3 sequence (DNA): TGTGCCGCGGGCACAGGGGTATCCTATGGCTACACCTTC.

V usage is TRBV24-1 and J usage is TRBJ1-2, with 10 bases lining up with TRBD1. There are 15 residues in the CDR3. Unmatched junction bases numbered 9, after V lost 4 bases and J lost 8 bases. Germline V lookup: CDR1 KGHDR, CDR2 SFDVKD. CDR3 coding DNA: TGTGCCACCAGTGAGGGACAGGGGACTTTTGGGGGCTACACCTTC. Translated: CATSEGQGTFGGYTF.

This clone came up once. This rearrangement joins TRBV11-2 to TRBJ2-1, with TRBD2 matching 10 bases. The CDR3 is 19 residues long. Germline values: CDR1 SGHAT, CDR2 FQNNGV. The V gene end was trimmed by 2 bases and the J gene end by 0 bases; junction bases not matched to a gene: 10. The DNA of the CDR3 is TGTGCCAGCAGCTTATACAGCGGGGGGGCATTGAGCTCCTACAATGAGCAGTTCTTC. This translates into CASSLYSGGALSSYNEQFF.

The rearrangement links TRBV2 to TRBJ1-1; D is uncertain. CDR3 length: 14 residues. The germline V gene encodes CDR1 SNHLY and CDR2 FYNNEI. Trimming took 8 bases from V and 3 from J, leaving 16 bases between them. CDR3 sequence (DNA): TGTGCCAGCTGTATTTCCCCCCCCGACACTGAAGCTTTCTTT. Translating gives CASCISPPDTEAFF.

This chain connects TRBV7-2 to TRBJ2-2, with D maybe TRBD1 (5 bases). Trimming removed 9 bases at V and 1 base at J, with 9 bases between. Germline V gene data show CDR1 as SGHTA and CDR2 as FQGNSA. The CDR3 totals 13 residues. This CDR3 reads CARPDMNTGELFF. CDR3 in DNA: TGTGCCAGACCGGACATGAACACCGGGGAGCTGTTTTTT. Using reference TRBV7-2 and TRBJ2-2 for the parts outside the CDR3, the full variable domain is GAGVSQSPSNKVTEKGKDVELRCDPISGHTALYWYRQSLGQGLEFLIYFQGNSAPDKSGLPSDRFSAERTGGSVSTLTIQRTQQEDSAVYLCARPDMNTGELFFGEGSRLTVL.

The chain employs TRBV3-1 (or the pseudogene TRBV3-2) and TRBJ1-5; D not resolved. V was clipped by 4 bases and J by 6 bases, with 7 bases between them. CDR1 is LGHDT and CDR2 is YNNKEL in the germline V gene (reference sequence). This CDR3 is built from 12 residues. CDR3 nucleotide sequence: TGTGCCAGCAGCCCCTCCGGTCAGCCCCAGCATTTT. This encodes CASSPSGQPQHF.

V gene TRBV24-1 combines with J gene TRBJ2-1; 8 bases are a match to TRBD1. The V gene end was trimmed by 4 bases and the J gene end by 2 bases; junction bases not matched to a gene: 6. CDR1 is KGHDR, CDR2 SFDVKD, per germline. CDR3 length: 16 amino acids. CDR3 nucleotide sequence: TGTGCCACCAGTGACAGTTCGGGACAGGCCTACAATGAGCAGTTCTTC. It specifies CATSDSSGQAYNEQFF.

The chain has TRBV2 and TRBJ1-3; a weak D match, TRBD1 (5 bases). From germline, CDR1 is SNHLY and CDR2 FYNNEI. Trimming left V 9 bases short and J 3 bases short, with 12 bases between. The CDR3 runs to 13 residues. CDR3 DNA: TGTGCCAGTTCAATCCAGGGTGGAAACACCATATATTTT. Protein sequence: CASSIQGGNTIYF.

The genes are TRBV21-1 and TRBJ2-5; TRBD1, the table's D call, lacks a check against the DNA. TRBV21-1 is a recognized pseudogene. The length of the CDR3 is 16 residues. The CDR3 protein is CASSNRGAGEQETQYF. In nucleotides, the CDR3 is TGTGCCAGCAGCAACAGGGGGGCAGGGGAACAAGAGACCCAGTACTTC.

The chain uses TRBV10-2 and TRBJ2-1; 13 bases agree with TRBD2. CDR1 and CDR2 from the germline V gene are WSHSY and SAAADI. The V and J ends lost 3 bases and 4 bases, in that order; junction bases with no gene match: 6. CDR3 length: 17 amino acids. The CDR3 nucleotides are TGCGCCAGCAGTGACCAACTAGCGGGGGGGTCTTACAATGAGCAGTTCTTC. Amino acid sequence: CASSDQLAGGSYNEQFF.

The J gene is TRBJ2-6, the V gene TRBV9, with 10 bases identical to TRBD1. The CDR3 is made up of 18 amino acids. Germline V gene lookup returns CDR1 SGDLS and CDR2 YYNGEE. Losses at the gene ends were 6 bases for V and 2 bases for J; bases not matched to a gene: 11. The chain's CDR3 is CASTLGQGVVTGANVLTF. CDR3 in DNA: TGTGCCAGCACCCTCGGACAGGGGGTAGTTACTGGGGCCAACGTCCTGACTTTC.